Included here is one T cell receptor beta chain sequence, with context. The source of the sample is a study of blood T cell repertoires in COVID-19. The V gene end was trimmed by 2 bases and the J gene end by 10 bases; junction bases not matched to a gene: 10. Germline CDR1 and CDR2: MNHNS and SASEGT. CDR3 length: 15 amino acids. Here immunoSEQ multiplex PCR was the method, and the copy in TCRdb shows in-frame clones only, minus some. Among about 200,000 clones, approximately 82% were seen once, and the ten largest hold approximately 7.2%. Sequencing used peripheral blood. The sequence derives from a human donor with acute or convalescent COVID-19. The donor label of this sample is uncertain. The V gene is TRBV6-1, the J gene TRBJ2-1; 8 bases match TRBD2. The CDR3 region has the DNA TGTGCCAGCAGTGAACAGCCGGCGGGAGGATTAGAGCAGTTCTTC. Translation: CASSEQPAGGLEQFF.